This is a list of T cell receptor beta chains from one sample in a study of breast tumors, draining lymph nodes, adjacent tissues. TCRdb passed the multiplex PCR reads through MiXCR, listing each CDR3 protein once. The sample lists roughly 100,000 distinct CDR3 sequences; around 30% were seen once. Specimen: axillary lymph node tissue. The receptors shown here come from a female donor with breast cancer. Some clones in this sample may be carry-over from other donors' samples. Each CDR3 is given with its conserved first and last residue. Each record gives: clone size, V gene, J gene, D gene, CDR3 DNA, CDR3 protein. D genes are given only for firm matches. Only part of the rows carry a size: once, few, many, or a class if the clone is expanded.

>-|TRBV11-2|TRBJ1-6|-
TGTGCCAGCAGCCGTACCGGGACGGAGAGCTCCTATAATTCACCCCTCCACTTT
CASSRTGTESSYNSPLHF
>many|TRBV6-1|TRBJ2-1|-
TGTGCCAGCAGTGGGGACAAGGGGCGGCAACCATACAATGAGCAGTTCTTC
CASSGDKGRQPYNEQFF
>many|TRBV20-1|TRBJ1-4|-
TGCAGTGCTAGAGAAGGGGGGAATGAAAAACTGTTTTTT
CSAREGGNEKLFF
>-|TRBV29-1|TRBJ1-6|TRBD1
TGCAGCGTTACCCCCGGGACAGCCGATTCACCCCTCCACTTT
CSVTPGTADSPLHF
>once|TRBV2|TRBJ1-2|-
TGCGCCAGCAGCCCCTTTCATGGGGATGGCTACACCTTC
CASSPFHGDGYTF
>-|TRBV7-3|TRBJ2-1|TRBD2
TGTGCCAGCAGCCCCCGCCCTGGCGGGGGAAACAATGAGCAGTTCTTC
CASSPRPGGGNNEQFF
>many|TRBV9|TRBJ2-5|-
TGTGCCAGCAGTAGGGAGCCCAAATCACAAGAGACCCAGTACTTC
CASSREPKSQETQYF
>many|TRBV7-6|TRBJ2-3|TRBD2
TGTGCCAGCAGCTTAGCGACTAGCGGGAGCACAGATACGCAGTATTTT
CASSLATSGSTDTQYF
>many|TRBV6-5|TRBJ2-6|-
TGTGCCAGCAGTTACGCCTGGGGCTCTGGGGCCAACGTCCTGACTTTC
CASSYAWGSGANVLTF
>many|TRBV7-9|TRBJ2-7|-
TGTGCCAGCAGCTTAGGGCAGGGTGCGAAGTACTTC
CASSLGQGAKYF
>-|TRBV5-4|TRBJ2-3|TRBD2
TGTGCCAGCAGCTTGGGACTAGCGGTCTACAATGAGCAGTATTTT
CASSLGLAVYNEQYF
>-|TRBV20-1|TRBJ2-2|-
TGCAGTGCTAGAGCAGGGACAGGGGAGCTGTTTTTT
CSARAGTGELFF
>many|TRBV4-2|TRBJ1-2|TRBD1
TGTGCCAGCAGCCAAGAGGACAGGGCTAACTATGGCTACACCTTC
CASSQEDRANYGYTF
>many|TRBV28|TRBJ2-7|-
TGTGCCAGCAGTTTTTTAAGGAGGGAGCAGTACTTC
CASSFLRREQYF
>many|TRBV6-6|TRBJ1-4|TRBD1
TGTGCCAGCAGTTATGCCACAGGGGCCCTTAATGAAAAACTGTTTTTT
CASSYATGALNEKLFF
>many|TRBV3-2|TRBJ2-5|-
TGTGCCAGCAGCCCCCAGCGGGGGATTTATGAGACCCAGTACTTC
CASSPQRGIYETQYF
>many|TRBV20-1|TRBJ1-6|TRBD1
TGCAGTGCTAGGGGACAGGGGAATTCACCCCTCCACTTT
CSARGQGNSPLHF
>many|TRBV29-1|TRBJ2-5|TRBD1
TGCAGCGTTGAACGCAGGGGGTTAGAGACCCAGTACTTC
CSVERRGLETQYF
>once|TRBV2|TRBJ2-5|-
TGTGCCAGCAGCCTCGGGGGGAGGGGGGAAGAGACCCAGTACTTC
CASSLGGRGEETQYF
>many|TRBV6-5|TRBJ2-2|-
TGTGCCAGCAGTTACTCGACGGTGTGGCATCCCACCGGGGAGCTGTTTTTT
CASSYSTVWHPTGELFF
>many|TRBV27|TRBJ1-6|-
TGTGCCAGCAGTCCATCGCGAGGCTCACCCCTCCACTTT
CASSPSRGSPLHF
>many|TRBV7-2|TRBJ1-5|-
TGTGCCAGCAGCTTAGTAGTTTCGGGTCAGCCCCAGCATTTT
CASSLVVSGQPQHF
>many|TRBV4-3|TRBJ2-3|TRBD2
TGCGCCAGCAGCCAACGGACTAGCGTAACAGATACGCAGTATTTT
CASSQRTSVTDTQYF
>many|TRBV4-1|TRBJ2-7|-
TGCGCCAGCAGCCGGTCGAGGGGGGACTACGAGCAGTACTTC
CASSRSRGDYEQYF
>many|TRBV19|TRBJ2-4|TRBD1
TGTGCCAGTAGTATAGCCCTGACAGGGGGCTTGGGAAACATTCAGTACTTC
CASSIALTGGLGNIQYF
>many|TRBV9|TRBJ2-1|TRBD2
TGTGCCAGCAGCATACGGACTAGCCGCAATGAGCAGTTCTTC
CASSIRTSRNEQFF
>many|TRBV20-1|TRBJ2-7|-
TGCAGTGCTATAGGTTTGCGGGGAGACTCCTACGAGCAGTACTTC
CSAIGLRGDSYEQYF
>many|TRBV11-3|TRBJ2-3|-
TGTGCCAGCAGCTCATCCGGGTTGGATACGCAGTATTTT
CASSSSGLDTQYF
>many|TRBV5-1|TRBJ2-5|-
TGCGCCAGCAGGATCGAGGGAAGGGGAGACACCCAGTACTTC
CASRIEGRGDTQYF
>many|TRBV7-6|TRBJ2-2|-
TGTGCCAGCAGCTTAGCCAGGACCGGGGAGCTGTTTTTT
CASSLARTGELFF
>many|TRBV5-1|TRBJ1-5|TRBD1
TGCGCCAGCAGCTTAGGACAGGGAGATAGCAATCAGCCCCAGCATTTT
CASSLGQGDSNQPQHF
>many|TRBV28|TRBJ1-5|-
TGTGCCAGCAGTTTTTTGAAGGGAACCCATCAGCCCCAGCATTTT
CASSFLKGTHQPQHF
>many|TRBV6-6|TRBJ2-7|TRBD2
TGTGCCAGCAGTTGGGGACTAGCGGGTTCCTACGAGCAGTACTTC
CASSWGLAGSYEQYF
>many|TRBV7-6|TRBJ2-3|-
TGTGCCAGCAGCATAACTCCCCGGGCAGCAGATACGCAGTATTTT
CASSITPRAADTQYF
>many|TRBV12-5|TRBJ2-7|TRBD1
TGTGCTAGTGGTCCGGGACAGGGGGCCTACGAGCAGTACTTC
CASGPGQGAYEQYF
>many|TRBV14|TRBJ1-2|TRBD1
TGTGCCAGCAGCCCCAGGACAGGGGGCCTACCTAATGGCTACACCTTC
CASSPRTGGLPNGYTF
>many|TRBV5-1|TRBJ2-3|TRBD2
TGCGCCAGCAGCTTGGGCGGGGGTACGCAGTATTTT
CASSLGGGTQYF
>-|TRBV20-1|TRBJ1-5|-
TGCAGTGCTGACTTTAGAGGGGAGGGCAATCAGCCCCGGCACTTT
CSADFRGEGNQPRHF
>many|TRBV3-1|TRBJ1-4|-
TGTGCCAGCAGTGTCTCCCGAAAACTGTTTTTT
CASSVSRKLFF
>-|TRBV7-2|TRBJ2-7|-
TGTGCCAGCAGCTACTCGGAGGAGCAGTACTTC
CASSYSEEQYF
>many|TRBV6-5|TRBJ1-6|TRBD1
TGTGCCAGCAGTTACGCCGCCGGGACAGGGGATTCACCCCTCCACTTT
CASSYAAGTGDSPLHF
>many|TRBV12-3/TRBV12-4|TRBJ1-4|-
TGTGCCAGCAGCCCTGATGGATGGACAGCAACTAATGAAAAACTGTTTTTT
CASSPDGWTATNEKLFF
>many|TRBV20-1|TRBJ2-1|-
TGCAGTGCCCACGCCTGGGCGGGGTCCGATAATGAGCAGTTCTTC
CSAHAWAGSDNEQFF
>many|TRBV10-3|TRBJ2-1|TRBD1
TGTGCCATCAGTGACGGACAGGGGAGGAATGAGCAGTTCTTC
CAISDGQGRNEQFF
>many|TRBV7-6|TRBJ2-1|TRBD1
TGTGCCAGCAGCATACAGGGGGCGCAAAATGAGCAGTTCTTC
CASSIQGAQNEQFF
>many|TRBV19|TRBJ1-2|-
TGTGCCAGTAGTCGTCCGGGCGATAATAACTATGGCTACACCTTC
CASSRPGDNNYGYTF
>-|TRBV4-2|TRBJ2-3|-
TGTGCCAGCAGCCAAGAGAGTAGCCCCCGCACAGATACGCAGTATTTT
CASSQESSPRTDTQYF
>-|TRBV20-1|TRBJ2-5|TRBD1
TGCAGTGCAATGGGGGGACAGGGAGAGACCCAGTACTTC
CSAMGGQGETQYF
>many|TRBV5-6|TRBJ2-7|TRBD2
TGTGCCAGCAGCTCCGGGACTAGCGAGGCCTACGAGCAGTACTTC
CASSSGTSEAYEQYF
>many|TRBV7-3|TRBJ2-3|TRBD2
TGTGCCAGCAGCTCCGGACTAGCGGGAGGGGCAGATACGCAGTATTTT
CASSSGLAGGADTQYF
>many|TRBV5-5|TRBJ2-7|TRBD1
TGTGCCAGCAGGACAGGGATCGAGCAGTACTTC
CASRTGIEQYF
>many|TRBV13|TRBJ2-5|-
TGTGCCAGCAGCTTACCCGGGGCTGAGACCCAGTACTTC
CASSLPGAETQYF
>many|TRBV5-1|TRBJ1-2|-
TGCGCCAGCAGCTTGGACAGGGATGGCTACACCTTC
CASSLDRDGYTF
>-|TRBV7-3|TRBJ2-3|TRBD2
TGTGCCAGCAGCCGAGGGAGGCTAGCGGGAGTAGCAGATACGCAGTATTTT
CASSRGRLAGVADTQYF
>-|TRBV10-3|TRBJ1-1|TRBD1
TGTGCCATCAGTGAGGGACAGGGAAAGACTGAAGCTCTCTTT
CAISEGQGKTEALF
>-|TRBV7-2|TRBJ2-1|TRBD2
TGTGCCAGCAGTTCCGGGACTAGCCACTACAATGAGCAGTTCTTC
CASSSGTSHYNEQFF
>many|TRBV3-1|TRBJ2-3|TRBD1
TGTGCCAGCAGCCAAACTTGGGACAGGGATACGCAGTATTTT
CASSQTWDRDTQYF
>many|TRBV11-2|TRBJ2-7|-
TGTGCCAGCAGCCGGGGGGACAGTAACTCCTACGAGCAGTACTTC
CASSRGDSNSYEQYF
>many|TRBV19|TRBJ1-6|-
TGTGCCAGTAGCAGCACAGGGTCGAGTTCACCCCTCCACTTT
CASSSTGSSSPLHF
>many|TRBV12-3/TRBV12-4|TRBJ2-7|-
TGTGCCAGCAGTTTACCCCCTTCCTACGAGCAGTACTTC
CASSLPPSYEQYF